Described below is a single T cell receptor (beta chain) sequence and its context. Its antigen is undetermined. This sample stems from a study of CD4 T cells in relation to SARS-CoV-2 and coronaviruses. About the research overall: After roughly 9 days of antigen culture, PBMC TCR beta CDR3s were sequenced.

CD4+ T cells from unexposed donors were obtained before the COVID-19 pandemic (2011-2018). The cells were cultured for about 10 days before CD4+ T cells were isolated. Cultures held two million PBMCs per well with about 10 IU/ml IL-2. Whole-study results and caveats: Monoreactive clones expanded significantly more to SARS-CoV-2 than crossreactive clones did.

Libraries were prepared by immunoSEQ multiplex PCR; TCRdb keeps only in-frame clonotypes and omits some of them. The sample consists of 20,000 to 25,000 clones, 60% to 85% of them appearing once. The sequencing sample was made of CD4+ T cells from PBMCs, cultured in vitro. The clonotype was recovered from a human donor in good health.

The CDR3 here is CASSVEVRAAGYTF. The CDR3, as DNA: TGTGCCAGCAGCGTAGAAGTCAGGGCGGCTGGCTACACCTTC. This sequence joins TRBV9 and TRBJ1-2, with D perhaps matching TRBD1 (5 bases). The CDR3 runs to 14 residues. Germline V gene lookup returns CDR1 SGDLS and CDR2 YYNGEE. Trimming took off 0 bases at V and 7 bases at J, with 13 bases between the two ends. Based on the CDR3 plus reference TRBV9 and TRBJ1-2, the full variable domain is DSGVTQTPKHLITATGQRVTLRCSPRSGDLSVYWYQQSLDQGLQFLIQYYNGEERAKGNILERFSAQQFPDLHSELNLSSLELGDSALYFCASSVEVRAAGYTFGSGTRLTVV.